These 4 T cell receptor beta chains came from one sample sequenced in a study of shared clonotypes between healthy human individuals (dated by TCRdb to between 2020 and 2021). Library preparation was by the immunoSEQ multiplex PCR assay. Held by TCRdb, this immuneACCESS table contains in-frame sequences only and omits some clones. Under half of the omission traces to an unresolved V gene where checked; the cause of the rest is unknown. For this sample there are about 2 million clones; approximately 95% appear just once. More than 0.9% of the sample lies in the top ten. CD8 naive samples were CD45RO-negative cells positively selected for CCR7, giving a CD45RA+CCR7+ population that excluded TemRA cells. Sequencing was performed on naive CD8+ T cells sorted from blood. This specimen's cell subset or site label, interpreted: CD45RA+CCR7+. The receptors were gathered from a man younger than 30 in good health.

The chain couples TRBV9 to TRBJ1-5, with D unresolved. Trimming took 1 base from V and 0 from J, leaving 8 bases between them. Per the germline V gene, CDR1 is SGDLS and CDR2 is YYNGEE. The CDR3 length is 15 residues. In nucleotides, the CDR3 is TGTGCCAGCAGCGTAAACGGATATAGCAATCAGCCCCAGCATTTT. It codes for CASSVNGYSNQPQHF.

The V call is TRBV4-1, the J call TRBJ1-2; a weak D match, TRBD1 (5 bases). Trimming cost V 0 bases and J 7 bases, with 9 bases left between them. The CDR3 contains 13 residues. The germline gives CDR1 MGHRA, CDR2 YSYEKL. This chain's CDR3 is CASSQDLGGGYTF. The DNA of the CDR3 is TGCGCCAGCAGCCAAGATCTCGGGGGTGGCTACACCTTC.

This chain links TRBV19 with TRBJ1-5; 10 positions agree with TRBD1. The V segment lost 4 bases and the J segment 0 bases; nucleotides outside the gene matches: 6. Germline CDR1 is LNHDA and CDR2 is SQIVND (reference sequence). The CDR3 sequence is 17 residues long. The DNA of the CDR3 is TGTGCCAGTAGTAGGGGGACAGGGGATTATAGCAATCAGCCCCAGCATTTT. This codes for CASSRGTGDYSNQPQHF.

This chain connects TRBV28 to TRBJ2-7; TRBD2 might be the D (6 bases). The CDR3 is 15 residues long. Germline V CDR1 and CDR2: MDHEN, SYDVKM. Trimming cost V 6 bases and J 3 bases, with 18 bases left between them. CDR3 DNA sequence: TGTGCCAGCAGACCCCCCAGTAGCGGATTCTACGAGCAGTACTTC. As protein: CASRPPSSGFYEQYF.